These 8 T cell receptor beta chains share one sample of origin, sequenced in a study of T cell clonality in common variable immunodeficiency. Profiled with immunoSEQ multiplex PCR; TCRdb holds only in-frame clones, not every one. This sample comprises 30,000 to 35,000 clones, none seen once only. The specimen sequenced was peripheral blood mononuclear cells. All receptors derive from a person aged 18 to 70 in good health.

This clone has more than one count but fewer than ten. The CDR3 extends 3 residues past the end of the read, so its final part is completed from the germline J gene. This chain uses TRBV11-2 with TRBJ2-1; 10 bases match TRBD2. Germline-derived CDR1 and CDR2 are SGHAT and FQNNGV. The V segment lost 5 bases and the J segment 4 bases; nucleotides outside the gene matches: 5. CDR3 size: 15 residues. The sequenced CDR3 bases are TGTGCCAGCAGCCCGGGAGCGGGAGGGTACAATGAG. This gives the protein CASSPGAGGYNE. The whole CDR3 sequence reads CASSPGAGGYNEQFF.

This clone was counted only a few times. The read terminates 3 residues ahead of where the CDR3 ends, so the germline J gene completes it. V is TRBV10-3 and J is TRBJ2-7; 8 positions agree with TRBD1. V shed 6 bases, J shed 0 bases, and the junction held 4 bases outside the gene matches. This CDR3 comprises 14 residues. Looked up from germline, CDR1 is ENHRY and CDR2 is SYGVKD. The part of the CDR3 DNA that was read is TGTGCCATCAGCCCCGGGACAGGCTCCTACGAG. Its translation is CAISPGTGSYE. The entire CDR3 sequence reads CAISPGTGSYEQYF.

Worth noting for this clone: The read finishes 3 residues shy of the CDR3 end, and the germline J gene is used to complete it. The V and J genes are TRBV7-9 and TRBJ1-2, with D perhaps matching TRBD1 (6 bases). Germline V gives CDR1 SEHNR, CDR2 FQNEAQ (reference sequence). This CDR3 has 11 residues. The part of the CDR3 DNA that was read is TGTGCCAGCAGCTTCGACAGGTTA. Translated: CASSFDRL. The whole CDR3 reads CASSFDRLYTF.

Sample share makes this clone large (0.1 to 1%). The CDR3 end lies 3 residues beyond the end of the read and is filled in from the germline J gene. V gene TRBV28 combines with J gene TRBJ1-3; TRBD1 aligns across 9 bases. Germline loops: CDR1 MDHEN, CDR2 SYDVKM. The V and J ends lost 6 bases and 5 bases, in that order; junction bases with no gene match: 8. The CDR3 contains 15 residues. The CDR3: CASRQHRGLRNTIYF. CDR3 bases read: TGTGCCAGCAGGCAACACAGGGGGCTGAGAAACACC.

With respect to this clone: The read ends 3 residues shy of where the CDR3 ends; the end is completed using the germline J gene. J is TRBJ2-3 and V is TRBV18, with 10 bases identical to TRBD1. The CDR3 has 18 residues. The germline gives CDR1 KGHSH, CDR2 LQKENI. The sequenced part of the CDR3 DNA is TGTGCCAGCTCACCATTTGCGGACAGGGGGTTAGCAAATCAGCCG. It yields the protein CASSPFADRGLANQP. The full CDR3 protein is CASSPFADRGLANQPQYF.

A remark on this clone: The read terminates 3 residues before the CDR3 end, so the remaining end is supplied by the germline J gene. V and J are TRBV2 and TRBJ1-1, with D maybe TRBD1 (5 bases). This CDR3 has 13 amino acids. With 2 bases removed from V and 4 bases from J, the gap between germline ends came to 8 bases. CDR1 is SNHLY and CDR2 is FYNNEI in the germline V gene. CDR3 sequence reads: CASSERQTTEAFF. The sequenced CDR3 bases are TGTGCCAGCAGTGAAAGACAGACCACTGAA.

There are many counts of this clone. The CDR3 extends 3 residues past the end of the read, so its final part is completed from the germline J gene. The chain is built from TRBV5-1 and TRBJ2-5, with no clear D. Trimming stripped 4 bases from V and 1 base from J, with 11 bases between. This CDR3 has 14 amino acids. In germline, CDR1 is SGHRS, CDR2 YFSETQ. The CDR3 protein is CASSSAQLQETQYF. Incomplete CDR3 DNA: TGCGCCAGCAGCAGTGCTCAACTCCAAGAGACC.

This clone was counted many times. The sequence runs out 3 residues before the end of the CDR3; the remainder is reconstructed from the germline J gene. V gene TRBV19 combines with J gene TRBJ1-2, with 9 bases lining up with TRBD1. V gave up 4 bases and J gave up 4 bases; unmatched junction bases: 7. The CDR3 is 15 amino acids. Germline assignment: CDR1 LNHDA and CDR2 SQIVND (reference sequence). The CDR3 sequence: CASSSGQGRGYGYTF. The DNA read from the CDR3 is TGTGCCAGTAGTAGTGGACAGGGGCGGGGCTATGGC. Together with reference TRBV19 and TRBJ1-2, the CDR3 gives the full variable domain: DGGITQSPKYLFRKEGQNVTLSCEQNLNHDAMYWYRQDPGQGLRLIYYSQIVNDFQKGDIAEGYSVSREKKESFPLTVTSAQKNPTAFYLCASSSGQGRGYGYTFGSGTRLTVV.